This T cell receptor beta chain was recorded in a study of shared T cell receptors in the human thymus. The V end was cut by 4 bases, the J end by 2 bases, with 21 bases between. Per the germline V gene, CDR1 is MGHRA and CDR2 is YSYEKL. The CDR3 sequence is 17 residues long. Generated by immunoSEQ multiplex PCR, the TCRdb table keeps only in-frame clones and is missing some. The data hold some 700,000 clones, with roughly 90% observed a single time. These data were also filed under a second study, of human thymus T cells. That investigation notes: Each of the donors was a healthy Finnish infant who was undergoing open corrective cardiac surgery for congenital heart defects. Thymic resections from corrective heart surgery supplied the tissue.

The receptor was derived from a boy under two years old with a congenital heart defect. The V and J genes are TRBV4-1 and TRBJ2-7, with D possibly TRBD1 on 5 matching bases. Sequencing input: thymocytes. The CDR3 DNA follows: TGCGCCAGCAGCCGGCAGGGATGGGGTAAAGGGGCCTACGAGCAGTACTTC. Translating gives CASSRQGWGKGAYEQYF.